This passage covers 12 T cell receptor beta chains from one sample sequenced in a study of shared clonotypes between healthy human individuals. Here immunoSEQ multiplex PCR was the method, and the copy in TCRdb shows in-frame clones only, minus some. The table records approximately 2.3 million clones, approximately 95% of them present only once. The sequenced sample consisted of naive CD4+ T cells from PBMCs. Regarding subset: CD45RA+ positively selected. The receptors here all came from a man aged 18 to 29 in good health. Some clones in this sample may be carry-over from other donors' samples.

With respect to this clone: The same CDR3 can be traced to other DNA sequences in this sample. The chain joins TRBV6-5 to TRBJ1-3; D unclear. The germline CDR1 and CDR2 sequences are MNHEY and SVGAGI. Trimming stripped 1 base from V and 0 bases from J, with 7 bases between. This CDR3 is 15 amino acids long. CDR3 residues: CASSYWAGSGNTIYF. CDR3 in DNA: TGTGCCAGCAGTTACTGGGCTGGCTCTGGAAACACCATATATTTT.

This rearrangement joins TRBV7-9 to TRBJ2-2; D is undetermined. V dropped 4 bases and J dropped 1 base, with 7 bases sitting between them. This CDR3 comprises 14 residues. The V gene's germline CDR1 is SEHNR and CDR2 FQNEAQ (reference sequence). CDR3 DNA sequence: TGTGCCAGCAGCTCCCCTCGGAACACCGGGGAGCTGTTTTTT. Residues: CASSSPRNTGELFF.

The chain recombines TRBV11-1 with TRBJ1-2, with D hard to call. Trimming stripped 5 bases from V and 8 bases from J, with 12 bases between. Per the germline V gene, CDR1 is SGHAT and CDR2 is FQDESV (reference sequence). CDR3 length equals 12 residues. CDR3 residues: CASSPGVGGYTF. The DNA for the CDR3 is TGTGCCAGCAGCCCCGGTGTGGGGGGCTACACCTTC.

The gene calls are TRBV5-1 and TRBJ2-1; tentative D call: TRBD1 (5 bases). V was pared by 4 bases and J by 6 bases, with 8 bases between. The germline gives CDR1 SGHRS, CDR2 YFSETQ. The CDR3 totals 12 residues. DNA of the CDR3: TGCGCCAGCAGCGTAGACAGCAATGAGCAGTTCTTC. This codes for CASSVDSNEQFF.

Of note for this clone: Other DNA sequences in the same sample also yield this CDR3. The chain employs TRBV14 and TRBJ2-7; D not resolved. The V gene's germline CDR1 is SGHDN and CDR2 FVKESK. The CDR3 runs 13 residues. Trimming took off 1 base at V and 0 bases at J, with 4 bases between the two ends. The CDR3 nucleotides are TGTGCCAGCAGCCAAGCGAACTCCTACGAGCAGTACTTC. Translating it yields CASSQANSYEQYF.

This clone was recorded only once. Here the CDR3 reads CASSALVGRGVKQPQHF. CDR3 in DNA: TGTGCCAGTAGCGCCCTAGTAGGCAGGGGCGTGAAACAGCCCCAGCATTTT. V usage is TRBV19 and J usage is TRBJ1-5; possibly TRBD1 for D (6 bases). CDR1 and CDR2 from the germline V gene are LNHDA and SQIVND (reference sequence). This CDR3 region has 17 residues. V lost 6 bases and J lost 7, with 25 bases in between.

J is TRBJ2-3 and V is TRBV27, with 8 bases lining up with TRBD2. The CDR3 is 17 amino acids. In germline, CDR1 is MNHEY, CDR2 SMNVEV (reference sequence). Trimming removed 6 bases from V and 1 base from J; junction bases left unmatched: 12. In nucleotides, the CDR3 is TGTGCCAGCAGCGCTCGACCCCCCGGGGGGGGCACAGATACGCAGTATTTT. It yields the protein CASSARPPGGGTDTQYF.

The genes are TRBV28 and TRBJ1-1; the D gene is possibly TRBD1 (6 bases). This CDR3 is built from 13 residues. With 6 bases removed from V and 6 bases from J, the gap between germline ends came to 14 bases. The germline V gene encodes CDR1 MDHEN and CDR2 SYDVKM. The CDR3 DNA follows: TGTGCCAGCAGAAGCCCAGGGGTCCCTGAAGCTTTCTTT. Amino acids: CASRSPGVPEAFF.

This chain uses TRBV7-9 with TRBJ2-1; no clear D. Germline V gives CDR1 SEHNR, CDR2 FQNEAQ (reference sequence). The CDR3 runs to 15 residues. The V end was cut by 5 bases, the J end by 0 bases, with 11 bases between. The CDR3 loop reads CASSARPSSYNEQFF. The CDR3 bases are TGTGCCAGCAGCGCGAGACCAAGCTCCTACAATGAGCAGTTCTTC.

This sequence joins TRBV7-9 and TRBJ2-2, with 7 bases aligning to TRBD2. Germline CDR1 reads SEHNR; CDR2 reads FQNEAQ (reference sequence). V dropped 5 bases and J dropped 6; count of bases not matched to a gene: 9. The CDR3 extends over 15 amino acids. The DNA for the CDR3 is TGTGCCAGCAGCCGCGGACTAGGGATGCCCGGGGAGCTGTTTTTT. It encodes CASSRGLGMPGELFF.

The CDR3 sequence is CASSPRQGYYEQYF. CDR3 nucleotide sequence: TGTGCCAGCAGCCCTCGACAGGGCTACTACGAGCAGTACTTC. The chain carries TRBV9 and TRBJ2-7, with TRBD1 identical over 7 bases. Germline lookup yields CDR1 SGDLS and CDR2 YYNGEE. J was trimmed by 3 bases and V by 4 bases; bases with no gene match: 7. CDR3 length equals 14 residues. Full variable domain (rest looked up from reference TRBV9 and TRBJ2-7): DSGVTQTPKHLITATGQRVTLRCSPRSGDLSVYWYQQSLDQGLQFLIQYYNGEERAKGNILERFSAQQFPDLHSELNLSSLELGDSALYFCASSPRQGYYEQYFGPGTRLTVT.

Remarks on this clone: A read error may account for a junction end that differs from germline. This chain connects TRBV4-2 to TRBJ2-2, with 9 bases matching TRBD2. The CDR3 spans 16 residues. Germline CDR1 reads LGHNA; CDR2 reads YNFKEQ. CDR3 amino acids: CASRTLAGLNTGGLFF. CDR3 DNA sequence: TGTGCCAGCAGGACCCTAGCGGGGCTGAACACCGGGGGGCTGTTTTTT.